The present T cell receptor (beta chain) was sequenced within a study of technical replicates of blood from several donors. The sample holds one count of this clone. Other nucleotide sequences in the sample specify the same CDR3. This CDR3 has 13 residues. Trimming left V 3 bases short and J 4 bases short, with 7 bases between. Germline CDR1 SEHNR, CDR2 FQNEAQ (reference sequence). This table comes from immunoSEQ multiplex PCR, and its TCRdb copy is limited to in-frame clones, with some not included. This table has approximately 81,000 clones, roughly 95% appearing once. The receptor was derived from a human donor in good health. Sequences were obtained from T cells isolated from PBMCs. This chain joins TRBV7-9 and TRBJ2-1; D may be TRBD2 (6 bases). CDR3 protein: CASSFGGYNEQFF. DNA for the CDR3: TGTGCCAGCAGCTTTGGGGGGTACAATGAGCAGTTCTTC.